Following are 24 T cell receptor beta chains from one sample sequenced in a study of T cell responses to AZD1222 COVID-19 vaccine. The method was immunoSEQ multiplex PCR; TCRdb's version includes in-frame clones alone and lacks a portion of them. The sample consists of 85,000 to 95,000 clones, 90% of them appearing once. The material sequenced was peripheral blood, taken on day 0 of AZD1222 vaccination. All receptors come from an adult in good health.

The chain combines TRBV19 with TRBJ2-5; no reliable D call. The CDR3 runs 17 residues. The germline V gene has CDR1 LNHDA and CDR2 SQIVND (reference sequence). The V end lost 8 bases, the J end lost 4 bases, and 26 bases lay between the germline ends. The CDR3: CASREAGRRPGTETQYF. The CDR3 nucleotides are TGTGCCAGTCGCGAGGCCGGCCGACGACCAGGAACAGAGACCCAGTACTTC.

The chain couples TRBV7-2 to TRBJ1-4, with a possible D match to TRBD1 (5 bases). V lost 5 bases and J 4 bases, leaving 14 bases between the germline ends. The CDR3 is 15 amino acids. The V gene's germline CDR1 is SGHTA and CDR2 FQGNSA. The CDR3 DNA is TGTGCCAGCAGCCTAGGGACCGCTCATAATGAAAAACTGTTTTTT. It codes for CASSLGTAHNEKLFF.

The V and J genes are TRBV10-3 and TRBJ1-3; maybe TRBD1 (5 bases). Germline V gives CDR1 ENHRY, CDR2 SYGVKD. Trimming took off 6 bases at V and 8 bases at J, with 8 bases between the two ends. There are 11 residues in the CDR3. The CDR3 spells CAIRGRDTIYF. The CDR3 DNA is TGTGCCATCAGGGGCAGGGACACCATATATTTT.

The chain employs TRBV6-2 or TRBV6-3 and TRBJ1-2; D is possibly TRBD1 (6 bases). Germline V gene sequence: CDR1 MNHEY, CDR2 SVGEGT. The germline V and J ends were trimmed by 3 bases and 8 bases, with 19 bases remaining between them. The CDR3 runs to 15 residues. DNA for the CDR3: TGTGCCAGCAGTTATCCCCTAGACAGGCTTGACGGCTACACCTTC. Amino acids: CASSYPLDRLDGYTF.

The chain combines TRBV28 with TRBJ1-5; TRBD1 matches 8 bases. There are 15 residues in the CDR3. V dropped 4 bases and J dropped 5; count of bases not matched to a gene: 7. Germline assignment: CDR1 MDHEN and CDR2 SYDVKM. The chain's CDR3 is CASSSGQGGDQPQHF. Here the CDR3 DNA reads TGTGCCAGCAGTTCCGGACAGGGAGGGGATCAGCCCCAGCATTTT.

CDR3 in amino acids: CASSPYGTDDNYGYTF. DNA of the CDR3: TGTGCCAGCTCACCGTATGGGACAGACGATAACTATGGCTACACCTTC. This chain links TRBV18 with TRBJ1-2; 7 bases line up with TRBD1. The CDR3 is 16 amino acids. V lost 3 bases and J lost 1; bases outside the gene matches: 8. Germline assignment: CDR1 KGHSH and CDR2 LQKENI.

The CDR3 sequence: CASSVAGLNTIYF. The DNA for the CDR3 is TGTGCCAGCAGTGTTGCGGGCTTGAACACCATATATTTT. The chain recombines TRBV6-4 with TRBJ1-3, with unresolved D. The CDR3 is made up of 13 amino acids. Germline CDR1 reads MRHNA; CDR2 reads SNTAGT. With 4 bases removed from V and 7 bases from J, the gap between germline ends came to 11 bases.

J is TRBJ2-5 and V is TRBV19; weak D call: TRBD2 (5 bases). The V gene lost 2 bases and the J gene lost 5 bases, with 9 bases spanning the gap. The germline gives CDR1 LNHDA, CDR2 SQIVND (reference sequence). This CDR3 contains 13 residues. The DNA of the CDR3 is TGTGCCAGTAGTATAACAGCGGTGGAGACCCAGTACTTC. Translation: CASSITAVETQYF.

The rearrangement joins TRBV5-1 to TRBJ2-2; 8 positions match TRBD1. With V trimmed by 0 bases and J by 0 bases, 1 base remained unmatched. CDR3 length equals 16 residues. Germline lookup yields CDR1 SGHRS and CDR2 YFSETQ. CDR3 amino acids: CASSLDRGANTGELFF. CDR3 DNA: TGCGCCAGCAGCTTGGACAGGGGGGCGAACACCGGGGAGCTGTTTTTT. Together with reference TRBV5-1 and TRBJ2-2, the CDR3 gives the full variable domain: KAGVTQTPRYLIKTRGQQVTLSCSPISGHRSVSWYQQTPGQGLQFLFEYFSETQRNKGNFPGRFSGRQFSNSRSEMNVSTLELGDSALYLCASSLDRGANTGELFFGEGSRLTVL.

The rearrangement joins TRBV4-3 to TRBJ1-2, with D unclear. Trimming pared 0 bases from V and 8 bases from J, leaving 13 bases between. The CDR3 runs to 14 residues. Germline V gene data show CDR1 as LGHNA and CDR2 as YSLEER. The CDR3 protein is CASSQEEASRGYTF. In DNA form, the CDR3 reads TGCGCCAGCAGCCAAGAAGAGGCCAGCAGAGGCTACACCTTC.

The chain carries TRBV24-1 and TRBJ2-7, with 9 positions matching TRBD1. Germline V gene data show CDR1 as KGHDR and CDR2 as SFDVKD. Trimming took 9 bases from V and 4 from J; bases not matched to a gene: 3. This CDR3 has 12 amino acids. For the CDR3, the DNA is TGTGCCACCGCCGGGACAGGGTACGAGCAGTACTTC. Translating gives CATAGTGYEQYF.

V gene TRBV10-3 combines with J gene TRBJ2-1; 8 nucleotides match TRBD2. The CDR3 is made up of 12 amino acids. Germline V lookup: CDR1 ENHRY, CDR2 SYGVKD. The CDR3 DNA reads TGTGCTATACGGACTAGCAGAGGGGAGCAGTTCTTC. This gives the protein CAIRTSRGEQFF.

J is TRBJ1-5 and V is TRBV7-9; D is uncertain. Per the germline V gene, CDR1 is SEHNR and CDR2 is FQNEAQ (reference sequence). CDR3 length: 14 amino acids. V was cut by 5 bases and J by 4 bases, with 12 bases left in between. The CDR3 nucleotides are TGTGCCAGCAGCCCCGGTTCATTGAATCAGCCCCAGCATTTT. Residues: CASSPGSLNQPQHF. The full variable domain, completed using reference TRBV7-9 and TRBJ1-5, is DTGVSQNPRHKITKRGQNVTFRCDPISEHNRLYWYRQTLGQGPEFLTYFQNEAQLEKSRLLSDRFSAERPKGSFSTLEIQRTEQGDSAMYLCASSPGSLNQPQHFGDGTRLSIL.

The chain couples TRBV10-3 to TRBJ1-2, with 9 positions matching TRBD1. There are 12 residues in the CDR3. Germline V gene data show CDR1 as ENHRY and CDR2 as SYGVKD. With V trimmed by 7 bases and J by 4 bases, 1 base remained unmatched. The CDR3 sequence: CAITGQGYGYTF. CDR3 DNA sequence: TGTGCCATCACGGGACAGGGCTATGGCTACACCTTC.

This clone was counted once. The chain recombines TRBV19 with TRBJ1-5; TRBD1 is a possible D gene (5 bases). The CDR3 totals 16 residues. V dropped 0 bases and J dropped 2 bases, with 11 bases sitting between them. CDR1 LNHDA and CDR2 SQIVND come from the germline V gene (reference sequence). CDR3 loop: CASSIDHRSRNQPQHF. The DNA of the CDR3 is TGTGCCAGTAGTATAGATCACAGGAGTCGCAATCAGCCCCAGCATTTT.

The DNA for the CDR3 is TGTGCCAGCATCCAGGACAGGGGGACTGAAGCTTTCTTT. Amino acid sequence: CASIQDRGTEAFF. The rearrangement uses TRBV2 and TRBJ1-1, with 10 bases fitting TRBD1. This CDR3 is 13 amino acids long. Germline trimming cut 7 bases from V and 5 bases from J; bases unmatched to any gene: 4. Per germline, CDR1 SNHLY and CDR2 FYNNEI. The full variable domain, with the rest looked up from reference TRBV2 and TRBJ1-1, is EPEVTQTPSHQVTQMGQEVILRCVPISNHLYFYWYRQILGQKVEFLVSFYNNEISEKSEIFDDQFSVERPDGSNFTLKIRSTKLEDSAMYFCASIQDRGTEAFFGQGTRLTVV.

This clone was seen a single time. The V call is TRBV9, the J call TRBJ1-2, with TRBD1 matching over 8 bases. This CDR3 region has 14 residues. V lost 4 bases to trimming and J lost 7 bases; unmatched junction nucleotides: 9. Looked up from germline, CDR1 is SGDLS and CDR2 is YYNGEE. CDR3 loop: CASSPRSGGVGYTF. The CDR3, as DNA: TGTGCCAGCAGCCCCCGATCAGGGGGCGTTGGCTACACCTTC.

The chain links TRBV10-3 to TRBJ2-7; 8 bases are shared with TRBD1. This CDR3 is 14 amino acids long. The V and J ends lost 2 bases and 7 bases, in that order; junction bases with no gene match: 7. CDR1 is ENHRY, CDR2 SYGVKD, per germline. CDR3 loop: CAISEGQGLGEQYF. CDR3 nucleotides: TGTGCCATCAGTGAGGGACAGGGCCTCGGGGAGCAGTACTTC.

CDR3 in DNA: TGTGCCTGGAGTGGGGGCGGGGGGCAAGAGACCCAGTACTTC. Translation gives CAWSGGGGQETQYF. The chain joins TRBV30 to TRBJ2-5, with TRBD2 identical over 8 bases. After removal of 1 base from V and 2 bases from J, the junction contained 3 bases not matched to a gene. CDR3 length: 14 amino acids. From germline, CDR1 is GTSNPN and CDR2 SVGIG (reference sequence). Based on the CDR3 plus reference TRBV30 and TRBJ2-5, the full variable domain is SQTIHQWPATLVQPVGSPLSLECTVEGTSNPNLYWYRQAAGRGLQLLFYSVGIGQISSEVPQNLSASRPQDRQFILSSKKLLLSDSGFYLCAWSGGGGQETQYFGPGTRLLVL.

The V gene is TRBV7-2, the J gene TRBJ2-7; 7 bases align to TRBD1. Germline V gene lookup returns CDR1 SGHTA and CDR2 FQGNSA. This CDR3 has 14 residues. V shed 2 bases and J 3 bases; nucleotides not matched to a gene: 4. The CDR3 loop reads CASSLYWDSYEQYF. The CDR3 DNA reads as TGTGCCAGCAGCTTATACTGGGACAGCTACGAGCAGTACTTC.

The chain is built from TRBV10-3 and TRBJ1-6; 9 positions agree with TRBD1. The CDR3 has 15 residues. Germline V gene lookup returns CDR1 ENHRY and CDR2 SYGVKD. Trimming removed 11 bases from V and 6 bases from J; junction bases left unmatched: 11. The CDR3 loop is CAASGTGFFNSPLHF. In DNA, the CDR3 is TGTGCCGCCTCGGGGACAGGGTTTTTTAATTCACCCCTCCACTTT.

J is TRBJ2-7 and V is TRBV18; 15 bases line up with TRBD2. The V segment lost 3 bases and the J segment 7 bases; nucleotides outside the gene matches: 4. CDR1 and CDR2 (germline): KGHSH, LQKENI. The CDR3 has 15 residues. CDR3 protein: CASSPGLAGGWEQYF. The CDR3 DNA sequence: TGTGCCAGCTCACCGGGACTAGCGGGGGGTTGGGAGCAGTACTTC.

In its sample, this clone was seen a few times. This chain joins TRBV5-1 and TRBJ1-2; no firm D call. Trimming pared 0 bases from V and 8 bases from J, leaving 11 bases between. The CDR3 sequence is 13 residues long. Germline assignment: CDR1 SGHRS and CDR2 YFSETQ. The CDR3 region has the DNA TGCGCCAGCAGCTTGGAAGGGAGAACGGGCTACACCTTC. This translates into CASSLEGRTGYTF.

The CDR3 DNA reads TGTGCCAGCAGGTTTGGCGGGACAGTTAATCAGCCCCAGCATTTT. This sequence encodes CASRFGGTVNQPQHF. The rearrangement joins TRBV5-8 to TRBJ1-5, with 7 bases fitting TRBD1. CDR3 size: 15 residues. The V gene end was trimmed by 5 bases and the J gene end by 4 bases; junction bases not matched to a gene: 9. Germline CDR1 SGHTS, CDR2 YDEGEE.